Presented here are 31 T cell receptor beta chains from one specimen sequenced in a study of vaccination effects on CD4 cells after COVID-19. Generated by immunoSEQ multiplex PCR, the TCRdb table keeps only in-frame clones and is missing some. The table includes around 30,000 clones, 60% to 80% detected once. The antigens these receptors bind are not known. Pools of viral peptides were used by the ViraFEST assay to expand antigen-specific CD4+ T cells ahead of sequencing. Researchers isolated CD4+ T cells once approximately ten days of culture had elapsed. The person's infection with SARS-CoV-2, confirmed by PCR, took place between March and December 2020. This specimen consisted of CD4+ T cells from PBMCs cultured with HCoV-NL63 spike peptides, obtained before COVID-19 vaccination. These receptors were collected from a human donor who had a prior SARS-CoV-2 infection.

The rearrangement uses TRBV6-6 and TRBJ1-5; 7 positions match TRBD1. The germline V gene has CDR1 MNHNY and CDR2 SVGAGI (reference sequence). The CDR3 runs 14 residues. J lost 5 bases, V lost 6 bases, and 7 bases had no gene match. The CDR3 bases are TGTGCCAGCAGAGAAGGGACAGAGTATCAGCCCCAGCATTTT. Residues: CASREGTEYQPQHF.

The chain links TRBV27 to TRBJ2-1; TRBD2 matches 11 bases. V lost 3 bases and J lost 0; bases outside the gene matches: 4. There are 17 residues in the CDR3. Germline values: CDR1 MNHEY, CDR2 SMNVEV (reference sequence). The CDR3 nucleotides read TGTGCCAGCAGTTTGCTAGCGGGAGGCCTCTCCTACAATGAGCAGTTCTTC. As protein: CASSLLAGGLSYNEQFF.

This clone was found a few times. V gene TRBV5-4 combines with J gene TRBJ2-1, with a tentative D call TRBD2 (6 bases). This CDR3 region has 15 residues. Between the trimmed V and J ends, which lost 4 bases and 2 bases, there was a span of 13 bases. In germline, CDR1 is SGHNT, CDR2 YYREEE (reference sequence). The CDR3 sequence: CASSQAGVTYNEQFF. The CDR3 coding sequence is TGTGCCAGCAGCCAAGCGGGCGTGACCTACAATGAGCAGTTCTTC.

The chain uses TRBV19 and TRBJ2-2; maybe TRBD2 (6 bases). The CDR3 contains 17 residues. Trimming cost V 3 bases and J 6 bases, with 20 bases left between them. Germline V CDR1 and CDR2: LNHDA, SQIVND (reference sequence). As DNA, the CDR3 is TGTGCCAGTAGTATGAATTGGGGGAGGATTAGTTCCGGGGAGCTGTTTTTT. Its protein is CASSMNWGRISSGELFF.

The chain has TRBV25-1 and TRBJ1-1; D gene uncertain. CDR1 MGHDK and CDR2 SYGVNS come from the germline V gene. The CDR3 covers 13 residues. V gave up 11 bases and J gave up 1 base, with 14 bases separating them. This CDR3 is CASTLAANTEAFF. Here the CDR3 DNA reads TGTGCCTCCACCTTGGCTGCGAACACTGAAGCTTTCTTT.

The genes are TRBV5-4 and TRBJ2-7; TRBD2 matches 14 bases. The CDR3 contains 15 residues. With 4 bases clipped from V and 7 bases from J, the junction kept 7 bases outside the gene matches. The germline V gene has CDR1 SGHNT and CDR2 YYREEE (reference sequence). The CDR3 protein is CASSAPGLAGDEQYF. The CDR3 nucleotides read TGTGCCAGCAGCGCCCCGGGACTAGCGGGAGATGAGCAGTACTTC.

The rearrangement links TRBV5-8 to TRBJ2-7, with a tentative D call TRBD2 (5 bases). CDR1 and CDR2 from the germline V gene are SGHTS and YDEGEE. This CDR3 has 17 amino acids. V lost 4 bases and J lost 4, with 24 bases in between. The CDR3 nucleotides are TGTGCCAGCAGCCCTAATGGGTTCACGTTTGGGAGTTACGAGCAGTACTTC. Encoded protein: CASSPNGFTFGSYEQYF.

This clone was observed a handful of times. The chain recombines TRBV5-4 with TRBJ2-2; D is ambiguous. The CDR3 has 14 residues. Germline loops: CDR1 SGHNT, CDR2 YYREEE (reference sequence). The ends were cut back, 1 base at V and 3 bases at J, with 7 bases in the middle. This CDR3 is CASSLIGYTGELFF. DNA of the CDR3: TGTGCCAGCAGCTTGATTGGGTACACCGGGGAGCTGTTTTTT.

The rearrangement joins TRBV18 to TRBJ1-4; D remains ambiguous. CDR3 length equals 15 residues. Per germline, CDR1 KGHSH and CDR2 LQKENI. V gave up 3 bases and J gave up 7 bases, with 15 bases separating them. The CDR3 loop is CASSPGQTRIEKLFF. CDR3 coding DNA: TGTGCCAGCTCACCGGGCCAAACGAGGATTGAAAAACTGTTTTTT.

This sequence joins TRBV18 and TRBJ2-1; tentatively, D is TRBD2 (6 bases). Deletions cut 0 bases from V and 9 bases from J, with 12 bases between. Germline V gives CDR1 KGHSH, CDR2 LQKENI. The CDR3 contains 14 residues. This CDR3 reads CASSPPRDRREQFF. The CDR3 coding sequence is TGTGCCAGCTCACCACCGCGGGATCGCCGTGAGCAGTTCTTC.

The chain has TRBV18 and TRBJ1-2; tentatively, D is TRBD1 (6 bases). The CDR3 is 13 residues long. Germline assignment: CDR1 KGHSH and CDR2 LQKENI. The ends were cut back, 2 bases at V and 8 bases at J, with 12 bases in the middle. The CDR3 region has the DNA TGTGCCAGCTCACCAATGGGGGCGCGGGGCTACACCTTC. It codes for CASSPMGARGYTF. The entire variable domain, with the rest obtained from reference TRBV18 and TRBJ1-2, is as follows: NAGVMQNPRHLVRRRGQEARLRCSPMKGHSHVYWYRQLPEEGLKFMVYLQKENIIDESGMPKERFSAEFPKEGPSILRIQQVVRGDSAAYFCASSPMGARGYTFGSGTRLTVV.

The chain uses TRBV5-1 and TRBJ2-5; tentatively, D is TRBD1 (6 bases). CDR3 length equals 14 residues. The germline V and J ends were trimmed by 4 bases and 2 bases, with 12 bases remaining between them. CDR1 and CDR2 from the germline V gene are SGHRS and YFSETQ. This chain's CDR3 is CASSINRVQETQYF. For the CDR3, the DNA is TGCGCCAGCAGCATAAACAGGGTGCAAGAGACCCAGTACTTC.

This clone was detected only a few times. This chain joins TRBV29-1 and TRBJ2-1; the D is unclear. The CDR3 loop spans 13 amino acids. Trimming stripped 5 bases from V and 0 bases from J, with 8 bases between. Germline V gene sequence: CDR1 SQVTM, CDR2 ANQGSEA. The CDR3: CSVQTFSYNEQFF. For the CDR3, the DNA is TGCAGCGTTCAAACCTTCTCCTACAATGAGCAGTTCTTC.

The J gene is TRBJ2-2, the V gene TRBV18, with D perhaps given as TRBD1 or TRBD2 (6 bases each). The V and J ends lost 6 bases and 5 bases respectively, with 25 bases between them. The CDR3 extends over 18 amino acids. Germline-derived CDR1 and CDR2 are KGHSH and LQKENI. Here the CDR3 DNA reads TGTGCCAGCTCGCCCGCCTCTGAAAGCCGGGGGCGAACCGGGGAGCTGTTTTTT. Amino acid sequence: CASSPASESRGRTGELFF.

The J gene is TRBJ2-2, the V gene TRBV4-1; D unclear. From germline, CDR1 is MGHRA and CDR2 YSYEKL. V was pared by 3 bases and J by 1 base, with 12 bases between. The CDR3 length is 16 residues. CDR3 coding DNA: TGCGCCAGCAGCCAGCCGAGGACGGAGAACACCGGGGAGCTGTTTTTT. It is translated as CASSQPRTENTGELFF.

There are a few counts of this clone. CDR3 coding DNA: TGTGCCACCAGCAGAGAACAGGGGGATGCCGGGGAGCTGTTTTTT. It specifies CATSREQGDAGELFF. The chain uses TRBV15 and TRBJ2-2, with 8 bases that match TRBD1. J lost 6 bases, V lost 0 bases, and 3 bases had no gene match. The CDR3 sequence is 15 residues long. Germline V lookup: CDR1 LNHNV, CDR2 YYDKDF (reference sequence).

The V gene is TRBV6-5, the J gene TRBJ2-7; 8 nucleotides align to TRBD1. Germline V gene sequence: CDR1 MNHEY, CDR2 SVGAGI. V shed 2 bases, J shed 2 bases, and the junction held 8 bases outside the gene matches. The CDR3 is 16 residues long. In DNA form, the CDR3 reads TGTGCCAGCAGTTACCGACCGACAGGGGCGACCTACGAGCAGTACTTC. Amino acid sequence: CASSYRPTGATYEQYF.

This CDR3 is CASSKQGLAGHYEQYF. For the CDR3, the DNA is TGTGCCAGCAGCAAGCAGGGACTAGCGGGCCACTACGAGCAGTACTTC. The chain joins TRBV21-1 to TRBJ2-7; TRBD2, as called in the table, went unchecked against the DNA. TRBV21-1 is tagged as a pseudogene. The CDR3 consists of 16 residues.

The rearrangement links TRBV5-1 to TRBJ2-3, with TRBD2 matching over 9 bases. Germline V gene sequence: CDR1 SGHRS, CDR2 YFSETQ. The length of the CDR3 is 16 residues. The J segment lost 2 bases and the V segment lost 0 bases, leaving 4 bases of the junction unmatched. CDR3 sequence reads: CASSLAAGGSTDTQYF. The CDR3 region has the DNA TGCGCCAGCAGCTTGGCGGCGGGAGGGTCCACAGATACGCAGTATTTT.

The chain has TRBV2 and TRBJ1-4, with 9 nucleotides matching TRBD1. V was clipped by 5 bases and J by 8 bases; unmatched bases: 9. Germline CDR1 and CDR2: SNHLY and FYNNEI. The CDR3 covers 15 residues. The chain's CDR3 is CASSSFGTGREKLFF. The CDR3 DNA reads TGTGCCAGCAGTTCGTTTGGGACAGGGCGGGAAAAACTGTTTTTT.

V and J are TRBV18 and TRBJ2-7; D unresolved. CDR3 length equals 14 residues. V lost 2 bases to trimming and J lost 1 base, with 9 bases between them. Per the germline V gene, CDR1 is KGHSH and CDR2 is LQKENI. For the CDR3, the DNA is TGTGCCAGCTCACCAGCGTCGGCTTCCTACGAGCAGTACTTC. Amino acid sequence: CASSPASASYEQYF. The full variable domain, with the rest looked up from reference TRBV18 and TRBJ2-7, is NAGVMQNPRHLVRRRGQEARLRCSPMKGHSHVYWYRQLPEEGLKFMVYLQKENIIDESGMPKERFSAEFPKEGPSILRIQQVVRGDSAAYFCASSPASASYEQYFGPGTRLTVT.

The rearrangement joins TRBV6-5 to TRBJ2-1, with 9 bases that match TRBD2. Looked up from germline, CDR1 is MNHEY and CDR2 is SVGAGI. The CDR3 covers 13 residues. V lost 2 bases and J lost 9; bases outside the gene matches: 2. CDR3 DNA sequence: TGTGCCAGCAGTTACCCACTAGCGGGTGAGCAGTTCTTC. As protein: CASSYPLAGEQFF.

DNA for the CDR3: TGCGCCAGCAGCTTGGGCCAGGGGACAGGGGGCCTAGCTAACTATGGCTACACCTTC. Translation: CASSLGQGTGGLANYGYTF. This chain links TRBV5-1 with TRBJ1-2; 12 bases align to TRBD1. This CDR3 comprises 19 residues. V dropped 0 bases and J dropped 0; count of bases not matched to a gene: 9. Per the germline V gene, CDR1 is SGHRS and CDR2 is YFSETQ.

This chain connects TRBV5-4 to TRBJ2-6, with 8 bases lining up with TRBD1. Germline trimming cut 6 bases from V and 1 base from J; bases unmatched to any gene: 6. This CDR3 is built from 16 residues. From germline, CDR1 is SGHNT and CDR2 YYREEE (reference sequence). CDR3 region: CASTRTGNSGANVLTF. As DNA, the CDR3 is TGTGCCAGCACCCGGACAGGGAATTCTGGGGCCAACGTCCTGACTTTC.

J is TRBJ2-1 and V is TRBV15; TRBD2 matches 9 bases. The germline gives CDR1 LNHNV, CDR2 YYDKDF (reference sequence). The junction had 9 bases not matched to a gene; V was cut back by 0 bases and J by 9 bases. The CDR3 has 16 residues. This chain's CDR3 is CATSRDFARGGGEQFF. Here the CDR3 DNA reads TGTGCCACCAGCAGAGATTTTGCGCGGGGGGGCGGTGAGCAGTTCTTC.

This clone was detected once. The V gene is TRBV4-1, the J gene TRBJ2-5; D might be TRBD2 (6 bases). V was pared by 3 bases and J by 5 bases, with 10 bases between. CDR1 and CDR2 (germline): MGHRA, YSYEKL. The CDR3 contains 13 residues. CDR3 sequence reads: CASSQGTEETQYF. In nucleotides, the CDR3 is TGCGCCAGCAGCCAGGGGACTGAGGAGACCCAGTACTTC.

The chain joins TRBV7-9 to TRBJ2-3; 9 positions agree with TRBD2. This CDR3 comprises 14 residues. V lost 10 bases, J lost 6 bases, and 11 bases stayed unmatched. Germline V gene sequence: CDR1 SEHNR, CDR2 FQNEAQ (reference sequence). The CDR3 region is CATRDSGSGDTQYF. The CDR3 DNA reads as TGTGCCACCCGGGATAGCGGGAGCGGGGATACGCAGTATTTT. The complete variable domain, with remaining parts taken from reference TRBV7-9 and TRBJ2-3, reads DTGVSQNPRHKITKRGQNVTFRCDPISEHNRLYWYRQTLGQGPEFLTYFQNEAQLEKSRLLSDRFSAERPKGSFSTLEIQRTEQGDSAMYLCATRDSGSGDTQYFGPGTRLTVL.

J is TRBJ2-1 and V is TRBV9; D is unresolved. Per the germline V gene, CDR1 is SGDLS and CDR2 is YYNGEE. The length of the CDR3 is 14 residues. V lost 0 bases and J 6 bases, leaving 10 bases between the germline ends. The CDR3 reads CASSVGPLGNEQFF. As DNA, the CDR3 is TGTGCCAGCAGCGTAGGCCCCCTGGGCAATGAGCAGTTCTTC.

In DNA, the CDR3 is TGTGCCACCAGCAGAGATCAAGGGGCTGGAACAGATACGCAGTATTTT. Its translation is CATSRDQGAGTDTQYF. The gene calls are TRBV15 and TRBJ2-3; D is perhaps TRBD1 (5 bases). Trimming cost V 0 bases and J 3 bases, with 13 bases left between them. CDR1 LNHNV and CDR2 YYDKDF come from the germline V gene (reference sequence). The CDR3 is 16 residues long.

The chain joins TRBV29-1 to TRBJ2-5; 10 bases are shared with TRBD1. V was pared by 2 bases and J by 5 bases, with 5 bases of the junction left unmatched. Germline CDR1 reads SQVTM; CDR2 reads ANQGSEA. The CDR3 runs 14 residues. CDR3 nucleotide sequence: TGCAGCGTTGAAAAGGGACAGGGGTGGGAGACCCAGTACTTC. Encoded protein: CSVEKGQGWETQYF.

The chain combines TRBV7-3 with TRBJ1-6, with D unclear. This CDR3 comprises 13 residues. Between the trimmed V and J ends, which lost 5 bases and 7 bases, there was a span of 9 bases. Germline assignment: CDR1 SGHTA and CDR2 FQGTGA. CDR3 in DNA: TGTGCCAGCAGCCCACAAATAAATTCACCCCTCCACTTT. Its protein product is CASSPQINSPLHF.